The present T cell receptor (beta chain) was sequenced within a study of blood T cells in healthy people across ages. Study-level points and caveats: Lack of knowledge of donor CMV status possibly confounded expanded clonotype changes.

Peripheral blood samples of 9 to 10 milliliters were drawn from each donor. A word on this clonotype: Its antigen is unidentified.

A second PCR of about 7 to 12 cycles used a sample-barcoded 5' primer and a J-beta primer mix. TCRdb re-called the 5' RACE reads with MiXCR, one entry per CDR3 protein. Seen here are 1,800,000 or so distinct CDR3 sequences, about two fifths observed once, and the top ten hold 20% to 25%. V was clipped by 1 base and J by 5 bases; unmatched bases: 9. The CDR3 runs to 16 residues. Germline lookup yields CDR1 SGHRS and CDR2 YFSETQ. Sequenced sample: blood. This chain joins TRBV5-1 and TRBJ1-5; TRBD1 aligns across 7 bases. The TCR was taken from a human donor in good health. The CDR3 loop is CASSLSRDRVHQPQHF. The CDR3, as DNA: TGCGCCAGCAGCTTGTCACGGGACAGAGTTCATCAGCCCCAGCATTTT. The full variable domain, rest sourced from reference TRBV5-1 and TRBJ1-5, is KAGVTQTPRYLIKTRGQQVTLSCSPISGHRSVSWYQQTPGQGLQFLFEYFSETQRNKGNFPGRFSGRQFSNSRSEMNVSTLELGDSALYLCASSLSRDRVHQPQHFGDGTRLSIL.